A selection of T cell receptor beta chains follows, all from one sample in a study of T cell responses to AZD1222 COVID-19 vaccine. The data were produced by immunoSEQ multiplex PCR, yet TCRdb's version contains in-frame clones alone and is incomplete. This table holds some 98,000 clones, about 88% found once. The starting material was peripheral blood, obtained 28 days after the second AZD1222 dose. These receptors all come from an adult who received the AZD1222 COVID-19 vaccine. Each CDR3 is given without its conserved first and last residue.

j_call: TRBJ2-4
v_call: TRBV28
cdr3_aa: ASKGQGVIQY

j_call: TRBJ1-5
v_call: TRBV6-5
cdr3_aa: ASSDDRAPNQPQH

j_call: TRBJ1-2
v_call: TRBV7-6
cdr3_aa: ASSPGTEDYGYT

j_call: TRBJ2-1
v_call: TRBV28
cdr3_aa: ASIQGGPGEQF

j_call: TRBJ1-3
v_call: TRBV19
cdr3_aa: ASNNPIFSGNTIY

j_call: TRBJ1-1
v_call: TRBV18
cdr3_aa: ASSVFGGQQNTEAF

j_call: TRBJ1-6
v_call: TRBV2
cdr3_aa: ASRTPTGSNSPLH

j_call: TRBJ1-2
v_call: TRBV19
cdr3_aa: ASSKVGDYGYT

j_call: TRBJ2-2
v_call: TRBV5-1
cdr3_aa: ASSWGSGNTGELF

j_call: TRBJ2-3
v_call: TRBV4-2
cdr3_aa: ASSHPSVSTDTQY

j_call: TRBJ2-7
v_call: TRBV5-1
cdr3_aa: ASSWGTSYEQY

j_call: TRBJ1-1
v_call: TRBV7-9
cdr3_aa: ASSLIGMNTEAF

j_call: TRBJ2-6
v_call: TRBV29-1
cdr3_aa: SVVTGANVLT

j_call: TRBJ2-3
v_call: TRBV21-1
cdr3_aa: ASSPHPGPLQY

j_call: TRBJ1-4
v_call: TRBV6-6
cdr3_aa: ASSYRQGAGNEKLF

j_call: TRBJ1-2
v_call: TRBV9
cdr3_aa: ASSVQGVYGYT

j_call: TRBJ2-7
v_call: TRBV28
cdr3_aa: ASSLWTSGYEQY

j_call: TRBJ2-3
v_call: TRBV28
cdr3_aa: ASSRPATDTQY

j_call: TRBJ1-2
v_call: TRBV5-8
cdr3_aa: ASSRTGTGHYGYT

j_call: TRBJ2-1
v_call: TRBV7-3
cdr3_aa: ASSSSYHDEQF

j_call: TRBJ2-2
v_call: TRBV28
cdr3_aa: ASRVLATNTGELF

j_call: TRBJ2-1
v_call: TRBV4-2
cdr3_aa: ASSPTSGKENEQF

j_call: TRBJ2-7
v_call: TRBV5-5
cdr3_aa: ASSLVPGSSYEQY

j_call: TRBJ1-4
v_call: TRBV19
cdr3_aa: ASSTTGVSDEKLF

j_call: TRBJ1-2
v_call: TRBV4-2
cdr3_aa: ASSQRLIGGAYGYT

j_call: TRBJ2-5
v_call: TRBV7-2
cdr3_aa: ASSLGQGQETQY

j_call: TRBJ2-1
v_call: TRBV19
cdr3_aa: ASSSVGGEGNEQF

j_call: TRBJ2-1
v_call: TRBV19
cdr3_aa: ASSIAWREGDEQF

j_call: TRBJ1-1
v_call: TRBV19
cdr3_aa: ASSTRQGAKTEAF

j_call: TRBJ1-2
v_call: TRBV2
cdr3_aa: ASSYRGQDYGYT

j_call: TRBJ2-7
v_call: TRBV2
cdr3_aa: ASSELRVSYEQY

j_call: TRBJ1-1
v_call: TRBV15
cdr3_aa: ATSRVYAEAF

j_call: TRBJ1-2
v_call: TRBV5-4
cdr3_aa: ASSRLSGGRNYGYT

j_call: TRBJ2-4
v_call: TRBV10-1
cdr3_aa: ASSEAGTLGLAKNIQY

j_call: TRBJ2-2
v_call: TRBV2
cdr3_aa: ASRNRQGGAGELF

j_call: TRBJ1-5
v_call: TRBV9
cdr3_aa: ASRFNGRDRGIFGQPQH

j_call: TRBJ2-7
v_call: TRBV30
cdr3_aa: AWSVGSYEQY

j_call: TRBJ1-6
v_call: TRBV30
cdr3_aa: AWSSGVYNSPLH

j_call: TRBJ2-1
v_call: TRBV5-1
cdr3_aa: ASSLTSGNFNEQF

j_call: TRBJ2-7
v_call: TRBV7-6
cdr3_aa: ASSLEWGEGNEQY